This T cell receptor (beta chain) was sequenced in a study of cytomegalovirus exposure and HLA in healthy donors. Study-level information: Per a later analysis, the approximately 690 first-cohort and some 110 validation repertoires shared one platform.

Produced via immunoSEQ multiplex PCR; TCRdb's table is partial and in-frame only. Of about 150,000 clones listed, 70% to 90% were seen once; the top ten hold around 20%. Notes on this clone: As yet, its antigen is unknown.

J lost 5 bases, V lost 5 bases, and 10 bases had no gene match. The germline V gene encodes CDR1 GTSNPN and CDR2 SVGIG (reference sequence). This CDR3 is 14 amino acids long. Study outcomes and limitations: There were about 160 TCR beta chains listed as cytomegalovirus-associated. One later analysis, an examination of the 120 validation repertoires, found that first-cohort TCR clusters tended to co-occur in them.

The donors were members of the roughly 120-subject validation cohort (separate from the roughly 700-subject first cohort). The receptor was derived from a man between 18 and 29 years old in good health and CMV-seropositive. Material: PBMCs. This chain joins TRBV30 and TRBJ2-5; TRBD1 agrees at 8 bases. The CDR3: CAWGQGAAGETQYF. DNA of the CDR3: TGTGCCTGGGGACAGGGCGCCGCTGGGGAGACCCAGTACTTC.